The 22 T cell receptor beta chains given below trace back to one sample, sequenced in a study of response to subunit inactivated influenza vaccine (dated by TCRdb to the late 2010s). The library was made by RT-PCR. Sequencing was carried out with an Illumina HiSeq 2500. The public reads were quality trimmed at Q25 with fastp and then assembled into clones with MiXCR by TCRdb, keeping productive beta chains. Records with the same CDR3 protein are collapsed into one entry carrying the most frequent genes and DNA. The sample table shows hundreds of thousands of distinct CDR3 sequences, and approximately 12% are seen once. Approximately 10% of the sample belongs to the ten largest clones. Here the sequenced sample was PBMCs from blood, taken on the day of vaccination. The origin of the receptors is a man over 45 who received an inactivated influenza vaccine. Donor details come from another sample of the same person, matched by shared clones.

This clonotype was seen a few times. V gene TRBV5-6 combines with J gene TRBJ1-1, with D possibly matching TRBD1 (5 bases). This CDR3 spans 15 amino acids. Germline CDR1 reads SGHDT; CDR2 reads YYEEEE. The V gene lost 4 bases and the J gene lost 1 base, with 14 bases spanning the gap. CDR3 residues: CASSLRGLRNTEAFF. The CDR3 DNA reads TGTGCCAGCAGCCTCCGGGGACTCAGGAACACTGAAGCTTTCTTT. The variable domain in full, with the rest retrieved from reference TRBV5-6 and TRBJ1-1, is DAGVTQSPTHLIKTRGQQVTLRCSPKSGHDTVSWYQQALGQGPQFIFQYYEEEERQRGNFPDRFSGHQFPNYSSELNVNALLLGDSALYLCASSLRGLRNTEAFFGQGTRLTVV.

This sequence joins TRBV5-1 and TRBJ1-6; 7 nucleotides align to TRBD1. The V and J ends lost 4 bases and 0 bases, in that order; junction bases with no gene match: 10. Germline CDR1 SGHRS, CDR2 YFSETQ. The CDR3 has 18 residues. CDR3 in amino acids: CASSREGGFSSYNSPLHF. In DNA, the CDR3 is TGCGCCAGCAGCCGGGAAGGGGGCTTCAGCTCCTATAATTCACCCCTCCACTTT. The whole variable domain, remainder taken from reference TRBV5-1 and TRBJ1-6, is KAGVTQTPRYLIKTRGQQVTLSCSPISGHRSVSWYQQTPGQGLQFLFEYFSETQRNKGNFPGRFSGRQFSNSRSEMNVSTLELGDSALYLCASSREGGFSSYNSPLHFGNGTRLTVT.

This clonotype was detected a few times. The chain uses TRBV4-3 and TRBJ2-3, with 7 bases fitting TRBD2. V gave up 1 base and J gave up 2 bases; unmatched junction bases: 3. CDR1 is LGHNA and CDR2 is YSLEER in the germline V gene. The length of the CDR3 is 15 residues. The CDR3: CASSQGGGFTDTQYF. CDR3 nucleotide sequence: TGCGCCAGCAGCCAAGGGGGGGGATTCACAGATACGCAGTATTTT.

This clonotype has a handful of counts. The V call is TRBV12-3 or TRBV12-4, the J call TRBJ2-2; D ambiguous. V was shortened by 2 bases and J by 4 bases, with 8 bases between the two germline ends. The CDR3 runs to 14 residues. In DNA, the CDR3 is TGTGCCAGCAGTTTAACGGCAGCCACCGGGGAGCTGTTTTTT. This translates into CASSLTAATGELFF.

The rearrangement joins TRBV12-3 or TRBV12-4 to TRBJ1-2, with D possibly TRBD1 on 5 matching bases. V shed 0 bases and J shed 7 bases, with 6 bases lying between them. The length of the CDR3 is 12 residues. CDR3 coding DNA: TGTGCCAGCAGTTTAGCGGGGGGTGGCTACACCTTC. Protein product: CASSLAGGGYTF.

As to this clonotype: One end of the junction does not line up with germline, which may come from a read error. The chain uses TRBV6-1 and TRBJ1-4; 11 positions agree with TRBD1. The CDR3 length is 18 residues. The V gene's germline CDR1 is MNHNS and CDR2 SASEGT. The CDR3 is CASSQAGTGGPTGEKLFF. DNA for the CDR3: TGTGCCAGCAGTCAAGCCGGGACAGGGGGTCCAACCGGTGAAAAACTGTTTTTT.

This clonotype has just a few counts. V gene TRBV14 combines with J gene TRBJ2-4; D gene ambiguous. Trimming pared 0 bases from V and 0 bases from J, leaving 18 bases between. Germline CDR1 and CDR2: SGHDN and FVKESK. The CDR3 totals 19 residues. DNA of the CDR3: TGTGCCAGCAGCCAAGACAGGTTGGAGCCCTATCTAGCCAAAAACATTCAGTACTTC. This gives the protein CASSQDRLEPYLAKNIQYF.

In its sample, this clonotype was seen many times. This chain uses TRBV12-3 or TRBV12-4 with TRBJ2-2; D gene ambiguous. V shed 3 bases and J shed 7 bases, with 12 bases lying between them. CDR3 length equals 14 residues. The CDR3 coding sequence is TGTGCCAGCAGTTTGCCCGGGCTGTTCGGGGAGCTGTTTTTT. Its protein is CASSLPGLFGELFF.

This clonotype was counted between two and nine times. The chain's CDR3 is CAISEVAGVRGEQYF. The CDR3 DNA reads as TGTGCCATCAGTGAAGTCGCAGGGGTACGAGGGGAGCAGTACTTC. The chain joins TRBV10-3 to TRBJ2-7; a weak D match, TRBD1 (6 bases). This CDR3 comprises 15 residues. Trimming pared 3 bases from V and 7 bases from J, leaving 19 bases between. The V gene's germline CDR1 is ENHRY and CDR2 SYGVKD.

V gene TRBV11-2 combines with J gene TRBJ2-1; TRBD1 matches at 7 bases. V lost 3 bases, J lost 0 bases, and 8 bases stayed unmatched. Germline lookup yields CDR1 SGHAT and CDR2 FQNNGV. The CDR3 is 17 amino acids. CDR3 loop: CASSFSYRGSSYNEQFF. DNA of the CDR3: TGTGCCAGCAGCTTTTCCTACAGGGGCAGCTCCTACAATGAGCAGTTCTTC.

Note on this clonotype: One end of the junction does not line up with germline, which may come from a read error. The CDR3 bases are TGTGCCAGCAGCCAAGAACAGGTTAGCTCCAACGAGCAGTACTTC. Translating it yields CASSQEQVSSNEQYF. V is TRBV3-1 and J is TRBJ2-7; D might be TRBD1 (5 bases). CDR1 LGHDT and CDR2 YNNKEL come from the germline V gene (reference sequence). The CDR3 is 15 residues long.

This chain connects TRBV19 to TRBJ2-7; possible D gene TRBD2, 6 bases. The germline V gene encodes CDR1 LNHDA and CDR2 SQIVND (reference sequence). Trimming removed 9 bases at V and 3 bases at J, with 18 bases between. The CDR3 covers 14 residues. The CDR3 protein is CARSEAGWVYEQYF. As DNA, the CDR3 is TGTGCCAGGAGCGAAGCGGGTTGGGTCTACGAGCAGTACTTC.

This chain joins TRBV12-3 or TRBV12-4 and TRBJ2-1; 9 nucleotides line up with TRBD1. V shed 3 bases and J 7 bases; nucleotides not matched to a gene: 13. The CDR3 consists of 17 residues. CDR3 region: CASSFRSRDRVRNEQFF. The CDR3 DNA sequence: TGTGCCAGCAGTTTCCGATCCCGGGACAGGGTGAGGAATGAGCAGTTCTTC.

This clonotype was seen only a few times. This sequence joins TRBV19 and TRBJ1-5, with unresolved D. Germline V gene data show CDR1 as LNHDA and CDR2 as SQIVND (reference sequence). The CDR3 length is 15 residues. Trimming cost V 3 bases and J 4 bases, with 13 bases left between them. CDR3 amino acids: CASSIAVSLNQPQHF. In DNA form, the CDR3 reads TGTGCCAGTAGTATTGCAGTGAGCCTAAATCAGCCCCAGCATTTT.

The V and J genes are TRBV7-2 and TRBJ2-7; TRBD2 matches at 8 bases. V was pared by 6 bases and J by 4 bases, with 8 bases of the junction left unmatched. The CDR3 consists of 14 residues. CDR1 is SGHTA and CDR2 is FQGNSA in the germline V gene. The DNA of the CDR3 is TGTGCCAGCAGTTTTAGCGGGGATCTATACGAGCAGTACTTC. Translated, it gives CASSFSGDLYEQYF. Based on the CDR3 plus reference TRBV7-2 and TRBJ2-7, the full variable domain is GAGVSQSPSNKVTEKGKDVELRCDPISGHTALYWYRQSLGQGLEFLIYFQGNSAPDKSGLPSDRFSAERTGGSVSTLTIQRTQQEDSAVYLCASSFSGDLYEQYFGPGTRLTVT.

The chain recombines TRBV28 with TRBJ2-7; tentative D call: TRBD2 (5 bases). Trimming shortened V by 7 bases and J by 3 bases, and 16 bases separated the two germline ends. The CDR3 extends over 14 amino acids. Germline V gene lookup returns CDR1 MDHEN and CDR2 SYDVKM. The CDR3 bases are TGTGCCAGCACCCTAATGGGAGCCAACTACGAGCAGTACTTC. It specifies CASTLMGANYEQYF. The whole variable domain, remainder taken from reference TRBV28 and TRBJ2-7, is DVKVTQSSRYLVKRTGEKVFLECVQDMDHENMFWYRQDPGLGLRLIYFSYDVKMKEKGDIPEGYSVSREKKERFSLILESASTNQTSMYLCASTLMGANYEQYFGPGTRLTVT.

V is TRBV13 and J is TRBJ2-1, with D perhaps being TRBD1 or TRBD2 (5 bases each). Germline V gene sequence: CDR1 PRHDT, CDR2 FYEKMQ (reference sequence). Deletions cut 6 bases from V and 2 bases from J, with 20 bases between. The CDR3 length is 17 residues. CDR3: CASRSTDPREPYNEQFF. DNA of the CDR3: TGTGCCAGCAGATCAACCGACCCCAGGGAGCCCTACAATGAGCAGTTCTTC.

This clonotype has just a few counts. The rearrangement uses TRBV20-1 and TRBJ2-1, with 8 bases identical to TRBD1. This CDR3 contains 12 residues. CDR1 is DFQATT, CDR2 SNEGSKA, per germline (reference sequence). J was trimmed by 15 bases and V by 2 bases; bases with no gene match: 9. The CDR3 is CSARLGQGDPFF. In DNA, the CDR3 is TGCAGTGCTAGATTAGGACAGGGCGATCCGTTCTTC.

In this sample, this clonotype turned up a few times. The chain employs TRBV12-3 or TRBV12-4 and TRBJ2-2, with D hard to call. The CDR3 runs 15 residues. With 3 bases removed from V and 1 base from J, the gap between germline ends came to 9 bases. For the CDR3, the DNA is TGTGCCAGCAGTTTGGCCAGGTTGAACACCGGGGAGCTGTTTTTT. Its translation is CASSLARLNTGELFF.

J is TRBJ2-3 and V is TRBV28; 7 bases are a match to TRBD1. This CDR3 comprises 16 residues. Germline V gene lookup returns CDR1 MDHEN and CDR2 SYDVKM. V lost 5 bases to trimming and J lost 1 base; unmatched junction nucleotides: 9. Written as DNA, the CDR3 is TGTGCCAGCAGTGACAGGGCTCCCGTTGGCACAGATACGCAGTATTTT. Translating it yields CASSDRAPVGTDTQYF.

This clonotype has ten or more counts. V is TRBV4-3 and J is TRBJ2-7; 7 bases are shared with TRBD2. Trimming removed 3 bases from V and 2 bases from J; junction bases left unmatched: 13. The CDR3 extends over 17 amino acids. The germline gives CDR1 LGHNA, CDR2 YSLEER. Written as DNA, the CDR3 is TGCGCCAGCAGCCAGGGGCCTGGGCAGGGAGGGACCTACGAGCAGTACTTC. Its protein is CASSQGPGQGGTYEQYF.

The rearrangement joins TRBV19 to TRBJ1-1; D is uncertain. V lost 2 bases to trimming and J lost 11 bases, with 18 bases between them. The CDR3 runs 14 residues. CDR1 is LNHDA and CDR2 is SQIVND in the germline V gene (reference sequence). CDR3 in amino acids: CASSIRSPPEGAFF. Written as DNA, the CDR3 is TGTGCCAGTAGTATAAGGTCCCCACCCGAAGGGGCTTTCTTT. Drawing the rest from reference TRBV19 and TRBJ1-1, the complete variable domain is DGGITQSPKYLFRKEGQNVTLSCEQNLNHDAMYWYRQDPGQGLRLIYYSQIVNDFQKGDIAEGYSVSREKKESFPLTVTSAQKNPTAFYLCASSIRSPPEGAFFGQGTRLTVV.